This T cell receptor beta chain was retrieved from a study of T cell repertoires in cytomegalovirus infection. The overall study: From public TCR beta signatures came an indication of both CMV infection and matching HLA type. Study conclusions and caveats: The study identified carriers of CMV plus the relevant HLA from cumulative public TCR beta family frequency.

TCRdb itself ran the reads through MiXCR, one entry per CDR3 protein. In the table there are about 180,000 distinct CDR3 sequences, approximately 14% of which are singletons. CDR1 and CDR2 (germline): MNHEY, SVGEGT. There are 16 residues in the CDR3. The V and J ends lost 5 bases and 2 bases respectively, with 16 bases between them. The table lists this clonotype with many counts. The antigen is not known. The TCR originated in a human donor in good health (CMV status not recorded). Some clones in this sample may be carry-over from other donors' samples. Sequenced input: PBMCs. The gene calls are TRBV6-2 or TRBV6-3 and TRBJ1-5, with D possibly TRBD1 on 6 matching bases. The CDR3 DNA is TGTGCCAGCAGTAACGTCAACAGGGTCGGCAATCAGCCCCAGCATTTT. It yields the protein CASSNVNRVGNQPQHF.